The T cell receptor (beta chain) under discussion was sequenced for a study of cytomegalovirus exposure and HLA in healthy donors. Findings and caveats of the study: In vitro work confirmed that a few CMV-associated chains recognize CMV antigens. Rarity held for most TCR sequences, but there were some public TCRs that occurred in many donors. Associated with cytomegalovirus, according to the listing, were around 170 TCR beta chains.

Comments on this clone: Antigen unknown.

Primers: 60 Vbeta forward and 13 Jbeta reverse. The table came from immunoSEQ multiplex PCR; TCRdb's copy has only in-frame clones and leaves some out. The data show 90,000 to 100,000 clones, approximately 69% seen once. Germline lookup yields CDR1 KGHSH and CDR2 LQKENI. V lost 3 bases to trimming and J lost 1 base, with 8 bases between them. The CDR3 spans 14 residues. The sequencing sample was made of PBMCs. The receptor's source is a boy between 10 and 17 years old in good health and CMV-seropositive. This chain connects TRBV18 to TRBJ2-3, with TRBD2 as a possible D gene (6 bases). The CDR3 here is CASSPGLGTDTQYF. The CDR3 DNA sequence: TGTGCCAGCTCACCGGGACTGGGCACAGATACGCAGTATTTT.